This T cell receptor beta chain was sequenced during a study of T cell repertoires in cytomegalovirus infection. Study details: Public TCR beta signatures indicated both CMV infection and matching HLA type. Study-level points and caveats: The ex vivo response was dominated by HLA-C-restricted CMV-specific TCR beta clonotypes. Cumulative public TCR beta family frequency identified carriers of CMV plus the relevant HLA.

CDR1 is MNHEY and CDR2 is SMNVEV in the germline V gene (reference sequence). The ends were cut back, 2 bases at V and 4 bases at J, with 11 bases in the middle. This CDR3 contains 14 residues. Note on this clonotype: No antigen is known for it.

MiXCR, applied by TCRdb to the reads, yields one record per CDR3 protein. Among about 200,000 distinct CDR3 sequences, roughly 9.8% were seen once, and the ten largest hold about 4.2%. The clonotype originates from a human donor in good health (CMV status not recorded). Some clones in this sample may be carry-over from other donors' samples. The chain carries TRBV27 and TRBJ1-2; no definite D call. Sequencing was performed on PBMCs. CDR3: CASSLIPGIYGYTF. DNA of the CDR3: TGTGCCAGCAGTTTAATCCCCGGAATCTATGGCTACACCTTC.